The T cell receptor beta chain described here comes from a study of T cell repertoires in cytomegalovirus infection. TCRdb independently ran MiXCR on the reads; one entry per CDR3 protein. Of nearly 650,000 distinct CDR3 sequences listed, approximately 24% are singletons. This CDR3 spans 15 amino acids. V was pared by 6 bases and J by 7 bases, with 8 bases of the junction left unmatched. Germline V CDR1 and CDR2: MDHEN, SYDVKM. Sequencing input: CD8+ T cells from PBMCs. The rearrangement uses TRBV28 and TRBJ2-1; the match to TRBD2 covers 11 bases. The clonotype was recovered from a human donor in good health (CMV status not recorded). Some clones in this sample may be carry-over from other donors' samples. The CDR3 DNA follows: TGTGCCAGCAGAAAAACCGGGACTAGCGGTAATGAGCAGTTCTTC. It translates to CASRKTGTSGNEQFF.